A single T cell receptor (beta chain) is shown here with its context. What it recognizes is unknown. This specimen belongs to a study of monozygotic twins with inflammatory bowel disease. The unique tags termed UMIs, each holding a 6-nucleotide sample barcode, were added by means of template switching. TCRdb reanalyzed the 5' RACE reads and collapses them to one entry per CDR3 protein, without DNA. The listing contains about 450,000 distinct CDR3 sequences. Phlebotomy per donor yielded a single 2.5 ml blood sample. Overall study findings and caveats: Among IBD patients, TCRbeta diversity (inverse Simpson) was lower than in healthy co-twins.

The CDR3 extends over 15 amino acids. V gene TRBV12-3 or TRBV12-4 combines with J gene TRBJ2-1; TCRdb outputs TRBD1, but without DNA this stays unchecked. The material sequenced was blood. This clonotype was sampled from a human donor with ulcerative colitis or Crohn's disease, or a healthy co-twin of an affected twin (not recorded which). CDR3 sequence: CASSLDSFWRDEQFF.